This TCR beta chain was profiled in a study of immune evolution from preneoplasia to lung adenocarcinoma. Regarding this clone: Its antigen is as yet unknown.

Profiling relied on immunoSEQ multiplex PCR, and the TCRdb table lists in-frame clones only, not all of them. The table includes some 5,000 clones, more than 60% detected once. Patients had resection in Japan or China between the mid-2010s and the late 2010s. Two lung cancer pathologists independently confirmed each histologic diagnosis. The CDR3 has 13 amino acids. V gave up 4 bases and J gave up 5 bases, with 11 bases separating them. Looked up from germline, CDR1 is MNHNS and CDR2 is SASEGT. Study-level points and caveats: Clonality was highest in normal lung, lower in later-stage lesions apparently. Top clone frequencies peaked in normal lung, apparently declining through invasive adenocarcinoma.

The specimen sequenced was FFPE adjacent normal lung tissue. The chain carries TRBV6-1 and TRBJ2-5; tentatively, D is TRBD1 or TRBD2 (5 bases each). The TCR was taken from a person in their 70s with lung adenocarcinoma. The DNA of the CDR3 is TGTGCCAGCAGTGTTTGGGGGTCGGAGACCCAGTACTTC. Translation gives CASSVWGSETQYF.